Listed here are 17 T cell receptor beta chains from one sample, sequenced in a study of control samples from healthy donors and cancer patients. Profiling relied on immunoSEQ multiplex PCR, and the TCRdb table lists in-frame clones only, not all of them. Among fewer than 100,000 clones listed, roughly four fifths were seen once. Sample: blood. These receptors all come from a man between 60 and 75 years old in good health.

The V gene is TRBV3-1 (or the pseudogene TRBV3-2), the J gene TRBJ2-1; 8 bases match TRBD1. The CDR3 sequence is 17 residues long. The J segment lost 0 bases and the V segment lost 1 base, leaving 5 bases of the junction unmatched. Per germline, CDR1 LGHDT and CDR2 YNNKEL (reference sequence). The DNA for the CDR3 is TGTGCCAGCAGCCAAGGGACAGGGCAGAGCTCCTACAATGAGCAGTTCTTC. This translates into CASSQGTGQSSYNEQFF.

The chain has TRBV29-1 and TRBJ1-2; possibly TRBD1 for D (5 bases). Trimming shortened V by 7 bases and J by 8 bases, and 20 bases separated the two germline ends. The CDR3 sequence is 13 residues long. The germline V gene has CDR1 SQVTM and CDR2 ANQGSEA. The CDR3 coding sequence is TGCAGCGCGAGGTACGGGGCGAAATCCGGCTACACCTTC. This encodes CSARYGAKSGYTF.

The V gene is TRBV28, the J gene TRBJ1-2; the D gene is possibly TRBD1 (5 bases). Between the trimmed V and J ends, which lost 2 bases and 6 bases, there was a span of 13 bases. The length of the CDR3 is 14 residues. The germline CDR1 and CDR2 sequences are MDHEN and SYDVKM. CDR3 sequence reads: CASSLPGRNHGYTF. CDR3 DNA sequence: TGTGCCAGCAGTTTACCAGGGCGCAATCATGGCTACACCTTC.

This chain connects TRBV7-9 to TRBJ2-7; D perhaps matches TRBD1 (7 bases). V was clipped by 5 bases and J by 2 bases, with 13 bases between them. Germline loops: CDR1 SEHNR, CDR2 FQNEAQ (reference sequence). The CDR3 sequence is 14 residues long. The CDR3 DNA reads TGTGCCAGCAGCCTGCGGGACAGTACCTACGAGCAGTACTTC. Translation: CASSLRDSTYEQYF.

This chain connects TRBV12-5 to TRBJ1-2; D is unresolved. CDR1 LGHNT and CDR2 FRNRAP come from the germline V gene. CDR3 length: 15 amino acids. Trimming pared 0 bases from V and 4 bases from J, leaving 12 bases between. The CDR3 nucleotides are TGTGCTAGTGGTTTGGTAGGCGGAGGGAGCTATGGCTACACCTTC. Translation gives CASGLVGGGSYGYTF.

J is TRBJ2-5 and V is TRBV30, with 15 bases matching TRBD2. From germline, CDR1 is GTSNPN and CDR2 SVGIG (reference sequence). CDR3 length: 17 amino acids. J gave up 4 bases and V 2 bases, and 8 bases lay outside the gene matches. CDR3 amino acids: CAWSYGTSGGTGETQYF. DNA of the CDR3: TGTGCCTGGAGTTACGGGACTAGCGGGGGGACGGGAGAGACCCAGTACTTC.

V and J are TRBV6-4 and TRBJ2-2; D might be TRBD2 (6 bases). V was cut by 5 bases and J by 4 bases, with 11 bases left in between. The CDR3 contains 14 residues. Germline values: CDR1 MRHNA, CDR2 SNTAGT. The DNA for the CDR3 is TGTGCCAGCAGTTCCGGGACTGTCACCGGGGAGCTGTTTTTT. The encoded protein is CASSSGTVTGELFF.

CDR3 amino acids: CASSLGRGEETQYF. The CDR3 nucleotides are TGCGCCAGCAGCTTGGGACGGGGAGAAGAGACCCAGTACTTC. The chain is built from TRBV5-1 and TRBJ2-5, with a tentative D call TRBD2 (5 bases). This CDR3 is 14 amino acids long. Germline V gene lookup returns CDR1 SGHRS and CDR2 YFSETQ. V dropped 0 bases and J dropped 3 bases, with 9 bases sitting between them.

V and J are TRBV28 and TRBJ1-1, with 7 positions matching TRBD1. There are 20 residues in the CDR3. J gave up 2 bases and V 6 bases, and 24 bases lay outside the gene matches. Germline V CDR1 and CDR2: MDHEN, SYDVKM. The CDR3 nucleotides read TGTGCCAGCAGACCCGGGACAGAGACAGTCTCTATGGCAAGAAACACTGAAGCTTTCTTT. As protein: CASRPGTETVSMARNTEAFF.

The gene calls are TRBV6-5 and TRBJ2-2; D possibly corresponds to TRBD2 (5 bases). V was clipped by 8 bases and J by 0 bases, with 10 bases between them. The CDR3 spans 14 residues. Looked up from germline, CDR1 is MNHEY and CDR2 is SVGAGI. This CDR3 reads CASHRDPNTGELFF. Written as DNA, the CDR3 is TGTGCCAGCCACCGGGATCCGAACACCGGGGAGCTGTTTTTT.

The chain combines TRBV19 with TRBJ1-1; no definite D call. This CDR3 region has 14 residues. Germline-derived CDR1 and CDR2 are LNHDA and SQIVND (reference sequence). V lost 10 bases to trimming and J lost 1 base, with 16 bases between them. The CDR3 bases are TGTGCCACCACCGGGAGGCGCGGGAACACTGAAGCTTTCTTT. Protein sequence: CATTGRRGNTEAFF.

V usage is TRBV10-3 and J usage is TRBJ2-7; 8 nucleotides agree with TRBD2. The CDR3 consists of 13 residues. CDR1 is ENHRY, CDR2 SYGVKD, per germline. The junction had 2 bases not matched to a gene; V was cut back by 6 bases and J by 1 base. The CDR3 DNA follows: TGTGCCATCAGCGGGGGGGCGTCCTACGAGCAGTACTTC. This codes for CAISGGASYEQYF.

This clone was counted only a few times. This chain links TRBV6-5 with TRBJ2-3, with D possibly TRBD1 on 5 matching bases. Looked up from germline, CDR1 is MNHEY and CDR2 is SVGAGI. The CDR3 consists of 14 residues. V lost 7 bases and J lost 5, with 16 bases in between. The CDR3 bases are TGTGCCAGCACCAAGAACCCAGGGTTAGATACGCAGTATTTT. It translates to CASTKNPGLDTQYF.

This chain joins TRBV6-6 and TRBJ2-4; D might be TRBD1 or TRBD2, each matching 6 bases. Germline lookup yields CDR1 MNHNY and CDR2 SVGAGI (reference sequence). The CDR3 is made up of 14 amino acids. The V end was cut by 5 bases, the J end by 6 bases, with 14 bases between. CDR3 nucleotide sequence: TGTGCCAGCAGTAAAAACAGGGAGGCAAACATTCAGTACTTC. Translating it yields CASSKNREANIQYF.

The genes are TRBV9 and TRBJ1-2; possibly TRBD1 for D (5 bases). Germline CDR1 and CDR2: SGDLS and YYNGEE. The V end lost 4 bases, the J end lost 4 bases, and 17 bases lay between the germline ends. The CDR3 consists of 15 residues. CDR3 DNA sequence: TGTGCCAGCAGCCCTCACCGGGACCTAGTCTATGGCTACACCTTC. Protein: CASSPHRDLVYGYTF.

The rearrangement uses TRBV5-6 and TRBJ1-1; D perhaps matches TRBD1 (5 bases). The CDR3 spans 12 residues. Per the germline V gene, CDR1 is SGHDT and CDR2 is YYEEEE. V was pared by 0 bases and J by 7 bases, with 7 bases between. Here the CDR3 reads CASSLARGEAFF. CDR3 in DNA: TGTGCCAGCAGCTTGGCAAGGGGTGAAGCTTTCTTT. Full variable domain (outside the CDR3, taken from reference TRBV5-6 and TRBJ1-1): DAGVTQSPTHLIKTRGQQVTLRCSPKSGHDTVSWYQQALGQGPQFIFQYYEEEERQRGNFPDRFSGHQFPNYSSELNVNALLLGDSALYLCASSLARGEAFFGQGTRLTVV.

This sequence joins TRBV4-2 and TRBJ1-4; 7 bases fit TRBD1. V was pared by 1 base and J by 8 bases, with 13 bases of the junction left unmatched. Germline CDR1 reads LGHNA; CDR2 reads YNFKEQ. This CDR3 is 17 amino acids long. In DNA, the CDR3 is TGTGCCAGCAGCCAAGGAAATGGAGACAGGGCGGGGGAAAAACTGTTTTTT. It encodes CASSQGNGDRAGEKLFF.